This TCR beta chain is drawn from a study of early T cells in non-severe SARS-CoV-2 infection. Note on this clonotype: Antigen unknown.

Trimming cost V 6 bases and J 1 base; bases outside gene matches: 7. CDR3 length: 17 amino acids. CDR1 is SNHLY and CDR2 is FYNNEI in the germline V gene. The TCR library protocol was used to attach unique molecular identifiers. These identifiers were attached to individual cDNA molecules. TCRdb re-called the 5' RACE reads with MiXCR, one entry per CDR3 protein. The sample contains 25,000 to 30,000 distinct CDR3 sequences, about 4.2% of which appear only once. Findings and caveats of the study: Matching with VDJdb favored anti-spike CD8 responses (missing private and CD4 specificities).

The sample consisted of whole blood. The V and J genes are TRBV2 and TRBJ2-1; 12 bases map to TRBD2. The sequence was obtained from an adult who was a healthcare worker with PCR-confirmed SARS-CoV-2 infection or an uninfected control (not recorded which). In DNA form, the CDR3 reads TGTGCCAGCAGCCCCCAGACTAGCGGGAGTTCCTACAATGAGCAGTTCTTC. Amino acid sequence: CASSPQTSGSSYNEQFF.